This TCR beta chain was found in a study of cytomegalovirus exposure and HLA in healthy donors. There are 13 residues in the CDR3. The V and J ends lost 4 bases and 5 bases respectively, with 9 bases between them. CDR1 ENHRY and CDR2 SYGVKD come from the germline V gene. TCRdb's copy holds only in-frame clones and misses some; the assay was immunoSEQ multiplex PCR. This sample has 130,000 to 150,000 clones, with approximately 86% found just once. Sequencing was carried out using PBMCs. This chain joins TRBV10-3 and TRBJ1-3, with D tentatively TRBD1 (6 bases). This TCR derives from a man aged 18 to 29 in good health and CMV-seropositive. The CDR3: CAISATGRNTIYF. CDR3 DNA sequence: TGTGCCATCAGTGCGACAGGCAGAAACACCATATATTTT.